Below are 9 T cell receptor beta chains sequenced from a single sample in a study of Ad26.COV2.S vaccination and SARS-CoV-2 variants. Data came from immunoSEQ multiplex PCR; TCRdb stores just in-frame clones and leaves some out. The table records over 400,000 clones, 90% of them present only once. This sample's treatment: over 15 received Ad26.COV2.S at low or high dose, single or two shots; a few received placebo; per-sample allocation not given. Samples analyzed were those drawn on day 63 after the first vaccine or placebo injection. The sample was peripheral blood, taken in a trial of Ad26.COV2.S vaccine versus placebo. Receptors were obtained from a person between 18 and 60 years old who received the Ad26.COV2.S COVID-19 vaccine or a placebo.

CDR3 sequence reads: CASRQGGNQPQHF. The CDR3 region has the DNA TGTGCCAGTCGCCAGGGGGGCAATCAGCCCCAGCATTTT. The genes are TRBV27 and TRBJ1-5, with TRBD1 matching 7 bases. CDR3 length equals 13 residues. After removal of 9 bases from V and 2 bases from J, the junction contained 4 bases not matched to a gene. Germline V gives CDR1 MNHEY, CDR2 SMNVEV (reference sequence).

The chain joins TRBV5-8 to TRBJ1-5; D unclear. V lost 0 bases and J 1 base, leaving 5 bases between the germline ends. CDR1 and CDR2 from the germline V gene are SGHTS and YDEGEE. The length of the CDR3 is 14 residues. The CDR3: CASSLAASNQPQHF. CDR3 in DNA: TGTGCCAGCAGCTTGGCAGCAAGCAATCAGCCCCAGCATTTT.

This clone appeared once. The rearrangement uses TRBV5-6 and TRBJ1-6; 7 nucleotides line up with TRBD1. Germline V gene data show CDR1 as SGHDT and CDR2 as YYEEEE. Unmatched junction bases numbered 10, after V lost 4 bases and J lost 9 bases. The CDR3 has 15 residues. The CDR3 DNA reads as TGTGCCAGCAGCCAGGGGACAGTTGGCACTTCACCCCTCCACTTT. Translating gives CASSQGTVGTSPLHF.

The rearrangement uses TRBV7-9 and TRBJ1-6; no definite D call. The CDR3 covers 12 residues. Trimming stripped 4 bases from V and 7 bases from J, with 5 bases between. CDR1 and CDR2 from the germline V gene are SEHNR and FQNEAQ (reference sequence). As DNA, the CDR3 is TGTGCCAGCAGCTCCCGAAATTCACCCCTCCACTTT. Its protein is CASSSRNSPLHF.

This clone was observed a single time. Other DNA variants within this sample encode the same CDR3. V and J are TRBV7-9 and TRBJ1-1; no firm D call. The CDR3 totals 11 residues. The ends were cut back, 6 bases at V and 1 base at J, with 3 bases in the middle. CDR1 is SEHNR and CDR2 is FQNEAQ in the germline V gene (reference sequence). The CDR3 loop reads CASSRNTEAFF. The CDR3 nucleotides are TGTGCCAGCAGTCGGAACACTGAAGCTTTCTTT.

V gene TRBV3-1 (or the pseudogene TRBV3-2) combines with J gene TRBJ2-7; TRBD1 matches at 7 bases. The CDR3 spans 15 residues. The V gene's germline CDR1 is LGHDT and CDR2 YNNKEL (reference sequence). V shed 5 bases and J 1 base; nucleotides not matched to a gene: 8. The CDR3 region is CASSKGSRGSYEQYF. CDR3 DNA sequence: TGTGCCAGCAGCAAAGGGAGCAGGGGGTCCTACGAGCAGTACTTC.

As concerns this clone: The junction departs from germline at one end; a sequencing error may be responsible. The chain has TRBV7-2 and TRBJ2-7; 9 nucleotides line up with TRBD2. Germline V gives CDR1 SGHTA, CDR2 FQGNSA. The length of the CDR3 is 13 residues. CDR3 loop: CASSLDGEASGDF. The CDR3 bases are TGTGCCAGCAGCTTAGATGGGGAGGCTAGCGGGGACTTC.

The V gene is TRBV5-4, the J gene TRBJ2-1; 12 bases align to TRBD2. This CDR3 region has 15 residues. Germline loops: CDR1 SGHNT, CDR2 YYREEE (reference sequence). J lost 6 bases, V lost 4 bases, and 5 bases had no gene match. CDR3 sequence: CASSGVTSGSNEQFF. The CDR3 DNA sequence: TGTGCCAGCAGCGGGGTGACTAGCGGGAGCAATGAGCAGTTCTTC.

J is TRBJ2-7 and V is TRBV20-1; no clear D gene. Trimming left V 3 bases short and J 6 bases short, with 15 bases between. The CDR3 has 13 residues. Germline CDR1 is DFQATT and CDR2 is SNEGSKA (reference sequence). CDR3 coding DNA: TGCAGTGCTAGTTTGGGATCTCGCTTCGAGCAGTACTTC. Translated, it gives CSASLGSRFEQYF.